What follows describes a single T cell receptor beta chain. Measured with immunoSEQ multiplex PCR; TCRdb has only the in-frame clones, and not every one. This sample has some 120,000 clones, with around 92% found just once. The germline V gene has CDR1 SEHNR and CDR2 FQNEAQ (reference sequence). This CDR3 is built from 15 residues. Trimming cost V 3 bases and J 1 base; bases outside gene matches: 3. This specimen belongs to a study of control samples from healthy donors and cancer patients. The sequence was collected from a man older than 75 with head and neck cancer. Sequences were obtained from PBMCs. The rearrangement uses TRBV7-9 and TRBJ2-7; 10 nucleotides match TRBD2. For the CDR3, the DNA is TGTGCCAGCAGCTTTTGGACTAGCGGATCCTACGAGCAGTACTTC. Translating it yields CASSFWTSGSYEQYF.